The clone carrying this T cell receptor (beta chain) has ten or more counts. As for time point: newly diagnosed GD, antithyroid drugs for less than 3 months. There was RNA extracted from PBMCs, and the TCR library was made from it. Graves' disease diagnosis relied on American Thyroid Association guidelines. Sequencing libraries for TCR beta were prepared with iRepertoire HTBI primers and Arm-PCR of CDR3 regions. TCRdb reprocessed the multiplex PCR reads with MiXCR, giving one entry per CDR3 protein. The sample includes approximately 310,000 distinct CDR3 sequences, over 15% seen only once; the top ten take roughly 35%. This sample was taken from a study of regulatory T cells in long-lasting Graves disease. This CDR3 has 15 residues. The V gene end was trimmed by 11 bases and the J gene end by 0 bases; junction bases not matched to a gene: 6. Germline assignment: CDR1 MNHEY and CDR2 SVGEGT.

The sample consisted of peripheral blood mononuclear cells (PBMCs), taken at new diagnosis, from a patient treated with antithyroid drugs. The receptor's source is a female donor with Graves disease. V and J are TRBV6-2 or TRBV6-3 and TRBJ2-1, with TRBD1 matching 11 bases. The CDR3 DNA reads as TGTGCCTCCTCCGGGACAGGGGGCTCCTACAATGAGCAGTTCTTC. This codes for CASSGTGGSYNEQFF.